This T cell receptor beta chain was sequenced in a study of blood T cell repertoires in COVID-19. Measured with immunoSEQ multiplex PCR; TCRdb has only the in-frame clones, and not every one. Of over 110,000 clones in the sample, 80% are singletons; the top ten hold approximately 3.6%. The CDR3 spans 17 residues. Deletions cut 5 bases from V and 0 bases from J, with 18 bases between. Germline CDR1 reads MNHNY; CDR2 reads SVGAGI (reference sequence). What was sequenced was peripheral blood. The receptor was derived from a man in his 70s who had recovered from COVID-19. The chain couples TRBV6-6 to TRBJ2-3; D is undetermined. CDR3 nucleotides: TGTGCCAGCAGTCCCCCCGCCAGGCCAACTAGCACAGATACGCAGTATTTT. Its protein is CASSPPARPTSTDTQYF.